Here is one T cell receptor (beta chain) with its context. Antigen specificity is unknown. The germline gives CDR1 SGHRS, CDR2 YFSETQ. The CDR3 is made up of 15 amino acids. J lost 2 bases, V lost 1 base, and 5 bases had no gene match. Data came from immunoSEQ multiplex PCR; TCRdb stores just in-frame clones and leaves some out. This sample has about 49,000 clones; around three quarters occur once, and the top ten carry about 30%. The entry originates in a study of radiation and T cells in renal cell carcinoma. Study-level points and caveats: In blood, top tumor clones expanded by 2 weeks, shrinking by 4.

Time point here: blood 2 weeks post-SBRT. Treatment given: 15 Gy SBRT to primary tumor, nephrectomy 4 weeks later. The receptor comes from a woman in her seventies with renal cell carcinoma. The source was blood, collected from a patient whose treatment included radiotherapy and nephrectomy. This rearrangement joins TRBV5-1 to TRBJ2-5, with 7 bases lining up with TRBD2. The CDR3 loop reads CASSLSGILQETQYF. The CDR3 DNA sequence: TGCGCCAGCAGCTTGAGCGGGATTTTACAAGAGACCCAGTACTTC.